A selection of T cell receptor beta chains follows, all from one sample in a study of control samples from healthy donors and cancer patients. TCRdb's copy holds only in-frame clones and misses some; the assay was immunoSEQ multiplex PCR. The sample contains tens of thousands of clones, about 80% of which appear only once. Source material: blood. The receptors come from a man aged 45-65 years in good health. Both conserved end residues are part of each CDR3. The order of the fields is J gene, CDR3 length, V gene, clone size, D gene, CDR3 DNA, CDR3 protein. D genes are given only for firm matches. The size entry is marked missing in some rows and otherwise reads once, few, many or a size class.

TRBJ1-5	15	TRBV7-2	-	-	TGTGCCAGCAGCTTACAGGCACATAGCAATCAGCCCCAGCATTTT	CASSLQAHSNQPQHF
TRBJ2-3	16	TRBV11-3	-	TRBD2	TGTGCCAGCAGCTTGGTAGCGGGGTCCAGCACAGATACGCAGTATTTT	CASSLVAGSSTDTQYF
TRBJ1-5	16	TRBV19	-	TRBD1	TGTGCCAGTAGTACCTTACAGGGGGACGGCGATCAGCCCCAGCATTTT	CASSTLQGDGDQPQHF
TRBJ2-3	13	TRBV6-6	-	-	TGTGCCAGCAGTGGTGTTAGCACAGATACGCAGTATTTT	CASSGVSTDTQYF
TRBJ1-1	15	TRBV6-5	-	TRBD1	TGTGCCAGCAGTTACTACAGGGGAATGAACACTGAAGCTTTCTTT	CASSYYRGMNTEAFF
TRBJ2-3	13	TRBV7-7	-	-	TGTGCCAGCAGCCGGACTATAGCAGATACGCAGTATTTT	CASSRTIADTQYF
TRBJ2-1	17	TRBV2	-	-	TGTGCCAGCAGTGGCTACACTAGGGAGCGTAACCCGGATGAGCAGTTCTTC	CASSGYTRERNPDEQFF
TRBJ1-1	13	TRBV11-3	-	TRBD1	TGTGCCAGCCTCGGACAGGGGGACACTGAAGCTTTCTTT	CASLGQGDTEAFF
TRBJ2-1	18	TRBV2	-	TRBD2	TGTGCCAGCAGTGAAGGACTAGCGGGAGGCATCTCCTACAATGAGCAGTTCTTC	CASSEGLAGGISYNEQFF
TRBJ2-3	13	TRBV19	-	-	TGTGCCAGTAGTCTGTCCCGGGACGGCAAGCAGTATTTT	CASSLSRDGKQYF
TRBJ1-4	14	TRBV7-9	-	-	TGTGCCAGCAGCCCCCGGACAGTTAATGAAAAACTGTTTTTT	CASSPRTVNEKLFF
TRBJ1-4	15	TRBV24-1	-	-	TGTGCCACCAGTGACTCCGGGACGGTTAATGAAAAACTGTTTTTT	CATSDSGTVNEKLFF
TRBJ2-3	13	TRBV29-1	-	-	TGCAGCGTTGATGGCCAGGGAACAGATACGCAGTATTTT	CSVDGQGTDTQYF
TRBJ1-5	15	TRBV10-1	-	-	TGCGCCAGCAGCCACCGACGGACCCGTAATCAGCCCCAGCATTTT	CASSHRRTRNQPQHF
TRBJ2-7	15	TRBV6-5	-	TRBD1	TGTGCCAGCAGTCGGGGACAGGTGCCCCCCGGGGAGCAGTACTTC	CASSRGQVPPGEQYF
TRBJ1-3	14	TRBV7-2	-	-	TGTGCCAGCAGTCCCGCTTACTCTGGAAACACCATATATTTT	CASSPAYSGNTIYF
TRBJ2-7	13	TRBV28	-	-	TGTGCCAGCAGTTTGGGGATGCCCTACGAGCAGTACTTC	CASSLGMPYEQYF
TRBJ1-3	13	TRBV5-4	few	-	TGTGCCAGCAGACAGGGATCTGGAAACACCATATATTTT	CASRQGSGNTIYF